The 9 T cell receptor beta chains presented below share a single source sample, sequenced in a study of cytomegalovirus exposure and HLA in healthy donors. With 60 Vbeta and 13 Jbeta primers, the PCR was carried out. Generated by immunoSEQ multiplex PCR, the TCRdb table keeps only in-frame clones and is missing some. The table includes roughly 130,000 clones, around 66% detected once. The specimen sequenced was PBMCs. These receptor sequences come from a man aged 18 to 35 in good health and CMV-seronegative.

This chain links TRBV10-2 with TRBJ1-1, with D possibly being TRBD1 (6 bases). Germline CDR1 and CDR2: WSHSY and SAAADI. The CDR3 covers 17 residues. V lost 7 bases, J lost 0 bases, and 21 bases lay in between. CDR3 DNA sequence: TGCGCCAGCAAAGGGGGATCCCAGTGGGAATTGAACACTGAAGCTTTCTTT. It encodes CASKGGSQWELNTEAFF.

The V and J genes are TRBV9 and TRBJ2-1; D not resolved. Germline V gene lookup returns CDR1 SGDLS and CDR2 YYNGEE. The V and J ends lost 0 bases and 6 bases respectively, with 10 bases between them. This CDR3 has 14 residues. In DNA, the CDR3 is TGTGCCAGCAGCGTAGATAACGGGTTCAATGAGCAGTTCTTC. It is translated as CASSVDNGFNEQFF.

The chain employs TRBV11-2 and TRBJ2-7; tentatively, D is TRBD2 (6 bases). The germline CDR1 and CDR2 sequences are SGHAT and FQNNGV. This CDR3 contains 13 residues. Trimming took 3 bases from V and 9 from J, leaving 15 bases between them. CDR3: CASSFGQRLVQYF. The CDR3 DNA is TGTGCCAGCAGCTTCGGACAAAGACTAGTGCAGTACTTC.

The chain joins TRBV28 to TRBJ1-4; tentative D call: TRBD1 (5 bases). Per the germline V gene, CDR1 is MDHEN and CDR2 is SYDVKM. The CDR3 totals 15 residues. Trimming took off 7 bases at V and 2 bases at J, with 14 bases between the two ends. The DNA for the CDR3 is TGTGCCAGCACCCGGGGGAGGAGGACTAATGAAAAACTGTTTTTT. It encodes CASTRGRRTNEKLFF.

This clone was seen a single time. The chain carries TRBV11-2 and TRBJ2-7, with 9 bases aligning to TRBD1. The germline CDR1 and CDR2 sequences are SGHAT and FQNNGV. CDR3 length equals 15 residues. The junction had 9 bases not matched to a gene; V was cut back by 4 bases and J by 5 bases. CDR3 loop: CASSYIQGARNEQYF. CDR3 bases: TGTGCCAGCAGCTACATACAGGGGGCGCGGAACGAGCAGTACTTC.

This clone was counted once. This chain joins TRBV6-6 and TRBJ2-7; D remains unclear. V lost 6 bases to trimming and J lost 7 bases, with 13 bases between them. This CDR3 region has 12 residues. The germline CDR1 and CDR2 sequences are MNHNY and SVGAGI (reference sequence). CDR3 sequence reads: CASRVRVREQYF. CDR3 DNA sequence: TGTGCCAGCAGGGTCCGGGTTCGGGAGCAGTACTTC.

V and J are TRBV7-9 and TRBJ1-1, with 7 bases identical to TRBD1. Germline V gene data show CDR1 as SEHNR and CDR2 as FQNEAQ (reference sequence). V shed 0 bases and J 1 base; nucleotides not matched to a gene: 2. This CDR3 has 15 residues. DNA for the CDR3: TGTGCCAGCAGCTTAGCCTGGACAGGGAACACTGAAGCTTTCTTT. Translated, it gives CASSLAWTGNTEAFF.

The chain couples TRBV5-4 to TRBJ1-1; D uncertain. Trimming pared 0 bases from V and 7 bases from J, leaving 7 bases between. The CDR3 consists of 12 residues. Germline V gene sequence: CDR1 SGHNT, CDR2 YYREEE (reference sequence). CDR3 sequence: CASSLAAGEAFF. CDR3 coding DNA: TGTGCCAGCAGCTTGGCCGCGGGTGAAGCTTTCTTT.

The chain links TRBV6-1 to TRBJ2-3, with 9 bases identical to TRBD2. This CDR3 comprises 14 residues. With 4 bases clipped from V and 7 bases from J, the junction kept 6 bases outside the gene matches. In germline, CDR1 is MNHNS, CDR2 SASEGT. In DNA form, the CDR3 reads TGTGCCAGCAGTGTTTTAGCGGGGGAAAATACGCAGTATTTT. Its translation is CASSVLAGENTQYF.